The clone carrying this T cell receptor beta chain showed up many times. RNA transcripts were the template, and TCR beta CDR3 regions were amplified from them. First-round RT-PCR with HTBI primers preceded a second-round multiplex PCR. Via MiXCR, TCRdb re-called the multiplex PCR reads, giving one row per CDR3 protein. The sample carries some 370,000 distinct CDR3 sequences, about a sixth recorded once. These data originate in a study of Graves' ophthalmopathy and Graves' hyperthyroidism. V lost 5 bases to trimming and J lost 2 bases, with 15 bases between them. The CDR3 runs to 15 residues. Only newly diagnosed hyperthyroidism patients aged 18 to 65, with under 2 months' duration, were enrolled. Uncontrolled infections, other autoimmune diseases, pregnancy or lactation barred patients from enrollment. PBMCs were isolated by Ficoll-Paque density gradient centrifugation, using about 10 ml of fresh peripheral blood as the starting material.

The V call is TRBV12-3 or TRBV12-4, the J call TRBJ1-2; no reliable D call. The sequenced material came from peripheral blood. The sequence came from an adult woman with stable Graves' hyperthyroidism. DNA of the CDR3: TGTGCCAGCAGTCGATATGCTCTCAACAACTATGGCTACACCTTC. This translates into CASSRYALNNYGYTF.